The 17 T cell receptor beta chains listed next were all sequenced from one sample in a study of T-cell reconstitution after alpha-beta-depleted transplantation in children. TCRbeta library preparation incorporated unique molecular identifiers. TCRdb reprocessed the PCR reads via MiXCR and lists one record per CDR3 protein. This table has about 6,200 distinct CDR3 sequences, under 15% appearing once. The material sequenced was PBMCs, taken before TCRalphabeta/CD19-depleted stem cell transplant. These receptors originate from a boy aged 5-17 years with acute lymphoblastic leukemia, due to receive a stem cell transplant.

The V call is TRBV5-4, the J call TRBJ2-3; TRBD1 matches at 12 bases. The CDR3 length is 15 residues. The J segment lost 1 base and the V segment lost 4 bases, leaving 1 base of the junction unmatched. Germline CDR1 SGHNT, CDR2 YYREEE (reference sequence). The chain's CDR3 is CASSGTGGGTDTQYF. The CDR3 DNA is TGTGCCAGCAGCGGGACAGGGGGCGGCACAGATACGCAGTATTTT.

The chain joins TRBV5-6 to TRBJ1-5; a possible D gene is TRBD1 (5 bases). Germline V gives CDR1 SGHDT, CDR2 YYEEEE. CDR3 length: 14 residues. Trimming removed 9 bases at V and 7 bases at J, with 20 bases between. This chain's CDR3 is CAMSLGGTRQPQHF. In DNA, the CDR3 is TGTGCCATGAGCCTGGGGGGGACTCGACAGCCCCAGCATTTT.

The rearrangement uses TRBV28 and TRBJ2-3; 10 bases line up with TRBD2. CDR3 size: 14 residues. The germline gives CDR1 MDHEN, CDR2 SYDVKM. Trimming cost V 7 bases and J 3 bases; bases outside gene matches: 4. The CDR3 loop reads CASMGTSVTDTQYF. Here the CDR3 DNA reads TGTGCCAGCATGGGGACTAGCGTTACAGATACGCAGTATTTT.

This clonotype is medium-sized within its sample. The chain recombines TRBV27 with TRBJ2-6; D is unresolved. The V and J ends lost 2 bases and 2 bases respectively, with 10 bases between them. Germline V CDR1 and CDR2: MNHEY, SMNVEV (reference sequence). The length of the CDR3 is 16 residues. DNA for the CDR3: TGTGCCAGCAGTTTAGGTTTGGTCCCTGGGGCCAACGTCCTGACTTTC. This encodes CASSLGLVPGANVLTF.

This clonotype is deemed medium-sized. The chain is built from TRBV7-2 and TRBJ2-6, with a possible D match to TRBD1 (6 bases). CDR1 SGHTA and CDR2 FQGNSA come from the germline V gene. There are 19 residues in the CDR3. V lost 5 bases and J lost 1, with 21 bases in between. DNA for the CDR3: TGTGCCAGCAGCCTAGGCTTGGGCAGGGGCGAGTCTGGGGCCAACGTCCTGACTTTC. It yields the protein CASSLGLGRGESGANVLTF.

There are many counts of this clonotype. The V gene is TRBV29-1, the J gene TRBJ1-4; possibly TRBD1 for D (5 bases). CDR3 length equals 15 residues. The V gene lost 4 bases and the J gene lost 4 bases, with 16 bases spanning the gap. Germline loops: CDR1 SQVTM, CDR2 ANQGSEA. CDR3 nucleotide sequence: TGCAGCGTTGGGGGTTGGGGGACCGGTAATGAAAAACTGTTTTTT. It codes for CSVGGWGTGNEKLFF.

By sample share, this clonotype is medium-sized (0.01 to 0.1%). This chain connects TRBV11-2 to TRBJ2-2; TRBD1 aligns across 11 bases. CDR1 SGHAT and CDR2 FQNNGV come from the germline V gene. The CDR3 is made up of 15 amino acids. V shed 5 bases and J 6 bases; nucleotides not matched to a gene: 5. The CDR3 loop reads CASSLGTGGPGELFF. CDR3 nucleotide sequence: TGTGCCAGCAGCCTCGGGACAGGGGGGCCCGGGGAGCTGTTTTTT.

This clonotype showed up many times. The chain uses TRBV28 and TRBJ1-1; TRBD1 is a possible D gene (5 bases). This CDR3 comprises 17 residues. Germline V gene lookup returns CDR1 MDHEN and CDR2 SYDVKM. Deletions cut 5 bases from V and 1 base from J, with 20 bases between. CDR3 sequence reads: CASSTWKSGVRNTEAFF. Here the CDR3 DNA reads TGTGCCAGCAGTACCTGGAAATCGGGGGTTAGGAACACTGAAGCTTTCTTT.

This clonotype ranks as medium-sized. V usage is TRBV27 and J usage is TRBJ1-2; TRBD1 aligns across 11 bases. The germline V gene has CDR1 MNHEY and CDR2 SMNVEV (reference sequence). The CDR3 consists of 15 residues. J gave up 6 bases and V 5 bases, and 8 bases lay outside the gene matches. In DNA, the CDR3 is TGTGCCAGCAGTAAGCCGGGACAGGGGGTGGATGGCTACACCTTC. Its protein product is CASSKPGQGVDGYTF.

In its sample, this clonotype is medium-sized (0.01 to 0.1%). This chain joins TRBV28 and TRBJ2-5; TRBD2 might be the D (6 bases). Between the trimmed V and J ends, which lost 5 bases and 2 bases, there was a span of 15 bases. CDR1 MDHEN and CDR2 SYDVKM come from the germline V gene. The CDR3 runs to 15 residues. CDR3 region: CASSRRPGLQETQYF. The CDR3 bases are TGTGCCAGCAGTCGCCGCCCGGGACTTCAAGAGACCCAGTACTTC.

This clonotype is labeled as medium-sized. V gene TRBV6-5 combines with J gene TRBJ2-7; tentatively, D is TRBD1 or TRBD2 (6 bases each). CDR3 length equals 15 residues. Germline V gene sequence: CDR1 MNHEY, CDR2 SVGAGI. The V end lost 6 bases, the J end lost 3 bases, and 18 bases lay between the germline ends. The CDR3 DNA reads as TGTGCCAGCAGACCCCAACAGGGAGGCCGCTACGAGCAGTACTTC. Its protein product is CASRPQQGGRYEQYF.

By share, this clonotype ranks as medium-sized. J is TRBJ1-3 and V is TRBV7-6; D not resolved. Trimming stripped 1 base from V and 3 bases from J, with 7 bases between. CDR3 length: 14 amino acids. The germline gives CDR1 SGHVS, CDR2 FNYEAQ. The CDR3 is CASSLVGGGNTIYF. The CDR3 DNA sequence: TGTGCCAGCAGCTTAGTTGGTGGTGGAAACACCATATATTTT. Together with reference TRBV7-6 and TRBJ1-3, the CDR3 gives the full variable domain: GAGVSQSPRYKVTKRGQDVALRCDPISGHVSLYWYRQALGQGPEFLTYFNYEAQQDKSGLPNDRFSAERPEGSISTLTIQRTEQRDSAMYRCASSLVGGGNTIYFGEGSWLTVV.

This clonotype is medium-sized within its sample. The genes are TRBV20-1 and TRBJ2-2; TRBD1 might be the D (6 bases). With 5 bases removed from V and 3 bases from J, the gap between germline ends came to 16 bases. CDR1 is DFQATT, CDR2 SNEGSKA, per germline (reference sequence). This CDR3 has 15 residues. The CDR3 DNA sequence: TGCAGTGCTTTCGACCCGGGACACTACACCGGGGAGCTGTTTTTT. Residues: CSAFDPGHYTGELFF.

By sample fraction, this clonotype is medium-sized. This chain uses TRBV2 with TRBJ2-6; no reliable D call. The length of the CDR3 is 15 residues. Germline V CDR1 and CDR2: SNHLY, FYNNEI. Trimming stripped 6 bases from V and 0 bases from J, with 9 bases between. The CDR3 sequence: CASSSRISGANVLTF. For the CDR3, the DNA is TGTGCCAGCAGCTCAAGAATCTCTGGGGCCAACGTCCTGACTTTC.

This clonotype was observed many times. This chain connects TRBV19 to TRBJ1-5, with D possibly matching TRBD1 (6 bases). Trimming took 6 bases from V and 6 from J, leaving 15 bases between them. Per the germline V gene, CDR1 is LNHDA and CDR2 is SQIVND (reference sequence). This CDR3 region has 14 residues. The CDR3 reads CASRDQGGGQPQHF. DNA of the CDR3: TGTGCCAGTAGGGACCAAGGGGGGGGTCAGCCCCAGCATTTT.

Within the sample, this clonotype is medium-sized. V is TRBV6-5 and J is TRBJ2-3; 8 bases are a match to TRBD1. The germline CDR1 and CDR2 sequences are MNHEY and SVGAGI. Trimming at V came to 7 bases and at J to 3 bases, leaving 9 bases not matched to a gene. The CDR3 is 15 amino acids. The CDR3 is CASIQGALGTDTQYF. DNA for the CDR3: TGTGCCAGCATCCAGGGGGCGCTGGGGACAGATACGCAGTATTTT.

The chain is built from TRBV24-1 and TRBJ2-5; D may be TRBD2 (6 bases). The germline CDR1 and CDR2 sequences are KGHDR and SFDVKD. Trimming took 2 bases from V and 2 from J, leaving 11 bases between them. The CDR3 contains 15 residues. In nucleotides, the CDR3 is TGTGCCACCAGTGATTCATTAGGAGGGCAAGAGACCCAGTACTTC. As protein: CATSDSLGGQETQYF.